This TCR beta chain is drawn from a study of cytomegalovirus exposure and HLA in healthy donors. Whole-study findings and limits: In a later analysis, at a false discovery rate of 0.05, 15,000 to 20,000 TCR beta sequences matched HLA alleles. Later analysis suggested links between common viral pathogens and several top significant clusters.

As regards this clone: Its antigen is unidentified.

PCR used 60 Vbeta primers and 13 Jbeta primers. Profiling relied on immunoSEQ multiplex PCR, and the TCRdb table lists in-frame clones only, not all of them. The sample yields about 140,000 clones, around three quarters seen once. V was shortened by 1 base and J by 1 base, with 11 bases between the two germline ends. The germline V gene has CDR1 SGHAT and CDR2 FQNNGV. CDR3 size: 15 residues. The sequenced material came from PBMCs. The rearrangement joins TRBV11-2 to TRBJ2-7; weak D call: TRBD1 (5 bases). This receptor was obtained from a woman under 30 in good health and CMV-seropositive. CDR3 nucleotide sequence: TGTGCCAGCAGCTTAGTGCGATACAGGTCCTACGAGCAGTACTTC. Amino acids: CASSLVRYRSYEQYF.